This T cell receptor (beta chain) was observed in a study of shared clonotypes between healthy human individuals. On the study more broadly: Three CD4 naive, three CD4 memory, two CD8 naive and one CD8 memory plate were used per donor. Whole-study results and caveats: In having few donors, the study represented limited genetic and exposure-history diversity.

A deep-level run was used for the assay. In the authors' methods: There were no quality scores in the junction-only immunoSEQ sequences, so filtering differed. Profiled with immunoSEQ multiplex PCR; TCRdb holds only in-frame clones, not every one. That table furnishes V, J and clone size, whereas the DNA furnished D and trimming. The repertoire includes around 1 million clones, 70% to 85% of them detected once, and about 1.5% sits in the top ten. A remark on this clone: What it recognizes is unknown.

Germline V gene lookup returns CDR1 MNHGY and CDR2 SVAAGI. The CDR3 totals 10 residues. V was pared by 7 bases and J by 7 bases, with 5 bases between. The sequenced sample was memory CD4+ T cells sorted from blood. Subset: CD45RA-negative fraction. This chain joins TRBV6-9 and TRBJ2-1; D gene unclear. The clonotype comes from a man in his late teens or twenties in good health. The CDR3: CASTGNEQFF. The CDR3 DNA follows: TGTGCCAGCACTGGAAATGAGCAGTTCTTC.